The T cell receptor beta chain under discussion was sequenced for a study of T cell repertoires in cytomegalovirus infection. On the study more broadly: CMV infection and matching HLA type were both indicated by public TCR beta signatures. Findings and caveats of the study: In two of eight donors, the top clonotype was HLA-C-restricted CMV-specific. Cumulative frequency (of public TCR beta family members) identified carriers of CMV plus the relevant HLA.

This clonotype was picked up many times. Its cognate antigen is unknown. From the reads, TCRdb called clonotypes with MiXCR, one entry per CDR3 protein. The sample has more than 400,000 distinct CDR3 sequences, 26% seen once. Germline-derived CDR1 and CDR2 are SGHTA and FQGNSA. The CDR3 loop spans 17 amino acids. V was cut by 1 base and J by 5 bases, with 20 bases left in between. The sample comprised PBMCs. The receptor was derived from a human donor in good health (CMV status not recorded). Some clones in this sample may be carry-over from other donors' samples. J is TRBJ1-2 and V is TRBV7-2; D is uncertain. The DNA for the CDR3 is TGTGCCAGCAGCTTAGGCTTTGAAGCGAGAATTGGGTATGGCTACACCTTC. This gives the protein CASSLGFEARIGYGYTF.